Shown below are 4 T cell receptor beta chains from a single sample sequenced in a study of regulatory T cells in long-lasting Graves disease. Documented time point: persistent/refractory GD, antithyroid drugs over 5 years with positive TRAb. RNA extracted from PBMCs served as the sequencing template. Libraries of TCR beta came from iRepertoire HTBI primers plus Arm-PCR of CDR3 regions. TCRdb re-derived calls from the multiplex PCR reads in MiXCR, one entry per CDR3 protein. The sample includes approximately 400,000 distinct CDR3 sequences, 20% to 25% of them seen just once. The sequencing used peripheral blood mononuclear cells (PBMCs), collected when the disease was refractory, from a patient treated with antithyroid drugs. The receptors originated from a female donor with Graves disease.

The chain joins TRBV5-1 to TRBJ2-7, with TRBD2 identical over 7 bases. The V gene end was trimmed by 0 bases and the J gene end by 6 bases; junction bases not matched to a gene: 9. Germline V gives CDR1 SGHRS, CDR2 YFSETQ. The CDR3 spans 15 residues. The CDR3 region has the DNA TGCGCCAGCAGCTTGGAGGGTAGCGGGTGGTCCGAGCAGTACTTC. Protein sequence: CASSLEGSGWSEQYF.

In this sample, this clonotype turned up many times. The chain is built from TRBV30 and TRBJ2-4; D may be TRBD1 or TRBD2 (5 bases each). The V gene lost 3 bases and the J gene lost 9 bases, with 9 bases spanning the gap. CDR3 length: 11 residues. Germline assignment: CDR1 GTSNPN and CDR2 SVGIG (reference sequence). The CDR3 nucleotides are TGTGCCTGGAGGAGGGACGTCATTCAGTACTTC. Translation: CAWRRDVIQYF.

This clonotype has more than one count but fewer than ten. A read error is possible here, since a much larger clone lies one base away. The rearrangement uses TRBV6-2 or TRBV6-3 and TRBJ1-1, with D unresolved. V shed 8 bases and J shed 4 bases, with 14 bases lying between them. The CDR3 loop spans 13 amino acids. Germline-derived CDR1 and CDR2 are MNHEY and SVGEGT. CDR3 coding DNA: TGTGCCAGCCGTCTACTGGGTAGCACTGAAGCTTTCTTT. Amino acid sequence: CASRLLGSTEAFF.

This clonotype was found a few times. The V call is TRBV20-1, the J call TRBJ2-7; D is ambiguous. The germline gives CDR1 DFQATT, CDR2 SNEGSKA (reference sequence). V lost 0 bases, J lost 4 bases, and 13 bases lay in between. The CDR3 has 14 amino acids. The CDR3 is CSAREGNRLYEQYF. Written as DNA, the CDR3 is TGCAGTGCTAGAGAAGGGAACAGATTGTACGAGCAGTACTTC.